This T cell receptor (beta chain) was observed in a study of T-cell memory formation after mild COVID-19. This clonotype turned up a few times. This CDR3 region has 13 residues. V lost 4 bases, J lost 7 bases, and 8 bases lay in between. Germline CDR1 and CDR2: LGHNA and YNFKEQ. One entry per CDR3 protein results from TCRdb running MiXCR on the 5' RACE reads. The sample has 300,000 to 400,000 distinct CDR3 sequences; over 10% are singletons. Material: PBMCs or a T cell subset sorted from them (not recorded which). The rearrangement uses TRBV4-2 and TRBJ1-6, with D unclear. This TCR was sampled from a young man who had mild COVID-19 (a few samples of this study predate the infection). Cell type and time point are not known. The CDR3 protein is CASSPNQNSPLHF. In DNA, the CDR3 is TGTGCCAGCAGCCCTAATCAGAATTCACCCCTCCACTTT.